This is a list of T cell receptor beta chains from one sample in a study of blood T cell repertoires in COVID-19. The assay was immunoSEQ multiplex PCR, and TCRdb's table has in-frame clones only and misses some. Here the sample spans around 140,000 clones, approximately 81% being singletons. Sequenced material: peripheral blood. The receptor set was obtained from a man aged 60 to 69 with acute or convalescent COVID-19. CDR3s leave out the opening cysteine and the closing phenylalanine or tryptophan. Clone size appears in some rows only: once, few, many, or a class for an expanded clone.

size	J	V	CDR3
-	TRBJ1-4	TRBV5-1	ASSPRTGGRTNEKLF
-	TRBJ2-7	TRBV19	ASSQQGYEQY
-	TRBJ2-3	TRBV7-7	ASSMTGAADTQY
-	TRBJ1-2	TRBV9	ASSVAPPGQGDGYT
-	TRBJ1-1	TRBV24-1	ATSDLAGGQTF
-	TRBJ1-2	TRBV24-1	ATSDMTGNYGYT
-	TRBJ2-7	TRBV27	ASKLAGGSPYEQY
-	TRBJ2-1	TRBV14	ASSQNSGLAGYNEQF
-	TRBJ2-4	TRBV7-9	ASGAGQTIAKNIQY
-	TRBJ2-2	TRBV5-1	ASSLGGKNTGELF
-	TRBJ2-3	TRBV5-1	ASSLAGQGADTQY
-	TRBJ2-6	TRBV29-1	SVEGDGANVLT
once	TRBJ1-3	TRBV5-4	ASSLAEGARNTIY
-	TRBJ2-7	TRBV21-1	ATPRQGVYEQY
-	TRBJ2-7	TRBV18	ASSLGGVRNEQY